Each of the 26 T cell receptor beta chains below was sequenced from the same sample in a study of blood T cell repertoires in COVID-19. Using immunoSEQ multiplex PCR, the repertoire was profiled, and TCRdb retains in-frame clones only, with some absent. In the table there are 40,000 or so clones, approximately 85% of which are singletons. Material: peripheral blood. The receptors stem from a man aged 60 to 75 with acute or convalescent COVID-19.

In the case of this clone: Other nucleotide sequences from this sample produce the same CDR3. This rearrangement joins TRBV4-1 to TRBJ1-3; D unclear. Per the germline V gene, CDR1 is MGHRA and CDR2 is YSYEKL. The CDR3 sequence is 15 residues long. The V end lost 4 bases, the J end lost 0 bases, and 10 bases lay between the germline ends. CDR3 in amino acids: CASSPSSLSGNTIYF. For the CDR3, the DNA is TGCGCCAGCAGCCCTAGCTCCCTCTCTGGAAACACCATATATTTT.

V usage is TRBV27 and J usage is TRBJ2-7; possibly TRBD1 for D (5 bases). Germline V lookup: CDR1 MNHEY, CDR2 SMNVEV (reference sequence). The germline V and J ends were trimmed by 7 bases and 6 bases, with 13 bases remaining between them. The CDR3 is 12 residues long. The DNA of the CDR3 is TGTGCCAGCAAAACAGGACCGTCCGAGCAGTACTTC. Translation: CASKTGPSEQYF.

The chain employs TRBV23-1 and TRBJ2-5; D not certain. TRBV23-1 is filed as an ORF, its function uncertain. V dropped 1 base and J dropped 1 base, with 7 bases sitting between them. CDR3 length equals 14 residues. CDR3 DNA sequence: TGCGCCAGCAGTCAATTGCAAGCCCAAGAGACCCAGTACTTC. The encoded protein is CASSQLQAQETQYF.

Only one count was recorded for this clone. The CDR3 DNA is TGTGCCAGCAGCGAGGGGGCTGACCCTAGCACAGATACGCAGTATTTT. Translated, it gives CASSEGADPSTDTQYF. V and J are TRBV9 and TRBJ2-3; TRBD1 matches at 7 bases. Unmatched junction bases numbered 7, after V lost 3 bases and J lost 0 bases. The CDR3 has 16 residues. The germline V gene encodes CDR1 SGDLS and CDR2 YYNGEE.

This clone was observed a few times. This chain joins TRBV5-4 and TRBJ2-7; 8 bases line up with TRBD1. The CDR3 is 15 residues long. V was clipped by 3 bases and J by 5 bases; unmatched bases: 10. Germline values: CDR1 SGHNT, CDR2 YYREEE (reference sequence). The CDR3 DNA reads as TGTGCCAGCAGCTCAGGACAGGGTAGTCTCGACGAGCAGTACTTC. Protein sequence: CASSSGQGSLDEQYF.

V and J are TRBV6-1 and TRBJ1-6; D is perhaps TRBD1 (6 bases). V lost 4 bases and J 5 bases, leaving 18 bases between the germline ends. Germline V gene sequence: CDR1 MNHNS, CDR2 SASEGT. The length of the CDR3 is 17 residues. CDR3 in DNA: TGTGCCAGCAGTGGAGATAACACAGGGCGAAATAATTCACCCCTCCACTTT. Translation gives CASSGDNTGRNNSPLHF.

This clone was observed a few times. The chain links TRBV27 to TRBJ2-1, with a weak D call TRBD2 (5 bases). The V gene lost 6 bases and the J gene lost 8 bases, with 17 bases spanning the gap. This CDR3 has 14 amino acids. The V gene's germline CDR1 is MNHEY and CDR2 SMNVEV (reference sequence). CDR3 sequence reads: CASRPLVLLDEQFF. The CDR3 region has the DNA TGTGCCAGCAGGCCACTAGTCTTGTTGGATGAGCAGTTCTTC.

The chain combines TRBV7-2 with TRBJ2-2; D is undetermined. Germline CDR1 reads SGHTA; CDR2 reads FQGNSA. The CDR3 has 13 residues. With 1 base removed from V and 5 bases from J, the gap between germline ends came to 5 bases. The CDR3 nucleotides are TGTGCCAGCAGCTTAGTTTCGACCGGGGAGCTGTTTTTT. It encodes CASSLVSTGELFF.

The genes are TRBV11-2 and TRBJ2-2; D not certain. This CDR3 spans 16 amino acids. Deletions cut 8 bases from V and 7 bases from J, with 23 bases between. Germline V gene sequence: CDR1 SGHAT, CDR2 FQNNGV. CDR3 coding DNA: TGTGCCAGCGGCGCCCTACTACGTCCCTGGATCGGGGAGCTGTTTTTT. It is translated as CASGALLRPWIGELFF.

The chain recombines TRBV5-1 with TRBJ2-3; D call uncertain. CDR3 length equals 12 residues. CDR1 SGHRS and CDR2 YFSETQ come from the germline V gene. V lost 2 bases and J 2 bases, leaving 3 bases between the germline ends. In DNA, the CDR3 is TGCGCCAGCAGCTTTATCACAGATACGCAGTATTTT. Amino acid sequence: CASSFITDTQYF. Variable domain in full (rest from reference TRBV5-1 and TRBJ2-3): KAGVTQTPRYLIKTRGQQVTLSCSPISGHRSVSWYQQTPGQGLQFLFEYFSETQRNKGNFPGRFSGRQFSNSRSEMNVSTLELGDSALYLCASSFITDTQYFGPGTRLTVL.

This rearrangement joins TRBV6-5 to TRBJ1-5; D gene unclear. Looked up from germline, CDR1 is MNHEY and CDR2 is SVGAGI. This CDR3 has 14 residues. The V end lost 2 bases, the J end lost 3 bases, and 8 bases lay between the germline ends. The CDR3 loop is CASSYKQNNQPQHF. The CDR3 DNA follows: TGTGCCAGCAGTTACAAACAGAACAATCAGCCCCAGCATTTT.

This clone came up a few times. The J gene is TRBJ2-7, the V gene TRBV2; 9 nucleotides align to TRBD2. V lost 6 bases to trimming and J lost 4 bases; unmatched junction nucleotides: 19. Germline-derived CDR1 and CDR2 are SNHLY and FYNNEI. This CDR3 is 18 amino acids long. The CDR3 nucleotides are TGTGCCAGCAGGAGCCCGACGGTCGAGCGGGGGGCGCGTTACGAGCAGTACTTC. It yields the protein CASRSPTVERGARYEQYF.

In nucleotides, the CDR3 is TGTGCCAGCAGTTTTACCGGGAACACTGAAGCTTTCTTT. This codes for CASSFTGNTEAFF. The chain couples TRBV12-3 or TRBV12-4 to TRBJ1-1; D is undetermined. V lost 3 bases and J lost 1, with 6 bases in between. CDR3 size: 13 residues.

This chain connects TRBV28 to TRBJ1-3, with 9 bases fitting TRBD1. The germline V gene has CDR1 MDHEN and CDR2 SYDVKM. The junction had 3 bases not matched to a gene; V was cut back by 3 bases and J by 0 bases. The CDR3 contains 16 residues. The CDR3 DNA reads TGTGCCAGCAGTTTGGGGGACAGGGACTCTGGAAACACCATATATTTT. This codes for CASSLGDRDSGNTIYF.

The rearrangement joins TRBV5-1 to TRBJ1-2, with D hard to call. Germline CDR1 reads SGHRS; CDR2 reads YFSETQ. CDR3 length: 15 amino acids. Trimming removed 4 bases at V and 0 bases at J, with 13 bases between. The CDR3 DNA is TGCGCCAGCAGCCTGGGCGATTCCACTAACTATGGCTACACCTTC. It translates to CASSLGDSTNYGYTF.

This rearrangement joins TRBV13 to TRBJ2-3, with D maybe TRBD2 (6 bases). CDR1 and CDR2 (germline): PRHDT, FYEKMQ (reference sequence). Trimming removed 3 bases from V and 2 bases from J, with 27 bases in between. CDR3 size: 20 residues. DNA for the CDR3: TGTGCCAGCAGCTTTATCGGAGGGCAGAACCCCCGTACGCTCACAGATACGCAGTATTTT. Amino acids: CASSFIGGQNPRTLTDTQYF.

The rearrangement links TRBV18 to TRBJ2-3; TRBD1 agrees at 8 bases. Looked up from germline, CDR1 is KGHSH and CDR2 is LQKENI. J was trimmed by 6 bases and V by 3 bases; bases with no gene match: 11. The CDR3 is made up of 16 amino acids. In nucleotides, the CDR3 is TGTGCCAGCTCACCTACAGGGGGGTCTTCCTGGGATACGCAGTATTTT. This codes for CASSPTGGSSWDTQYF. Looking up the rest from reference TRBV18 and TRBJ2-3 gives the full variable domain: NAGVMQNPRHLVRRRGQEARLRCSPMKGHSHVYWYRQLPEEGLKFMVYLQKENIIDESGMPKERFSAEFPKEGPSILRIQQVVRGDSAAYFCASSPTGGSSWDTQYFGPGTRLTVL.

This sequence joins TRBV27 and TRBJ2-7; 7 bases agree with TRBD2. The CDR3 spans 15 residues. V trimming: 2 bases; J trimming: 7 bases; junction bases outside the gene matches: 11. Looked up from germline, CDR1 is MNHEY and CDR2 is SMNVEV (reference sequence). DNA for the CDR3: TGTGCCAGCAGTTTAGGGACTAACGGGCTTCAGGAGCAGTACTTC. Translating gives CASSLGTNGLQEQYF.

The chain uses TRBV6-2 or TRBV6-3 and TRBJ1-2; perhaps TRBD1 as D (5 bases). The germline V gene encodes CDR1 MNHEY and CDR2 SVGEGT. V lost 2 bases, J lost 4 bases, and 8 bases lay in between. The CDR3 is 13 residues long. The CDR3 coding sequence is TGTGCCAGCAGTTACAGGGGAGGCTATGGCTACACCTTC. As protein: CASSYRGGYGYTF.

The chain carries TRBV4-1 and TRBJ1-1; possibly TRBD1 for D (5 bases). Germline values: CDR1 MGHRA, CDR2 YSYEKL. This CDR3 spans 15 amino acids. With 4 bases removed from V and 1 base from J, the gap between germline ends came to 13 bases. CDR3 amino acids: CASSRGGTGNTEAFF. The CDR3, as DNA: TGCGCCAGCAGCCGGGGCGGGACGGGGAACACTGAAGCTTTCTTT.

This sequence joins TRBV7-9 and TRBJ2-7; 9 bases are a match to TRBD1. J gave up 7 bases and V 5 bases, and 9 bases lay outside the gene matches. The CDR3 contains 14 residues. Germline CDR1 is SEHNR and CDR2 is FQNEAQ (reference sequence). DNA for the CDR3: TGTGCCAGCAGCGTAACCACAGGGGGCACGGAGCAGTACTTC. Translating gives CASSVTTGGTEQYF.

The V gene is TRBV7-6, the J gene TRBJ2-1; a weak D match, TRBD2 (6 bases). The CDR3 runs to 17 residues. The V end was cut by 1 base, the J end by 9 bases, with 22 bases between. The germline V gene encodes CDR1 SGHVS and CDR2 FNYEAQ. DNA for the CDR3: TGTGCCAGCAGCTTAGAAACGGGAGAAATAAAATTGGCTGAGCAGTTCTTC. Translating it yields CASSLETGEIKLAEQFF.

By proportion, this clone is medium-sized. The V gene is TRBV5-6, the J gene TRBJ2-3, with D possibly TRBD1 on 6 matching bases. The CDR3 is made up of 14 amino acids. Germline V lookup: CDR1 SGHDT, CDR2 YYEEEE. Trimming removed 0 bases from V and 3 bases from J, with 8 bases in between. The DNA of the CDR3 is TGTGCCAGCAGCTTGGTAGGACAGACAGATACGCAGTATTTT. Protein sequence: CASSLVGQTDTQYF.

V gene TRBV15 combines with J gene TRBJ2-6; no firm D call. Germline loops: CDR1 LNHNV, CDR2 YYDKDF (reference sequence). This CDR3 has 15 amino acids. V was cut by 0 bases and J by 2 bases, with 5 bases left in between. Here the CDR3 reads CATSRDTTGANVLTF. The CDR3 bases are TGTGCCACCAGCAGAGATACAACTGGGGCCAACGTCCTGACTTTC.

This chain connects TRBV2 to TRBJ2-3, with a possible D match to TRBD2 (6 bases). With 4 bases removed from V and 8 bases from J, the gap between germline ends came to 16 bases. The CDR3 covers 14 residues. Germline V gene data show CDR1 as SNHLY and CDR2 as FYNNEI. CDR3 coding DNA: TGTGCCAGCAGTGGGCGGAGGGGAATGGGTACGCAGTATTTT. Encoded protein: CASSGRRGMGTQYF.

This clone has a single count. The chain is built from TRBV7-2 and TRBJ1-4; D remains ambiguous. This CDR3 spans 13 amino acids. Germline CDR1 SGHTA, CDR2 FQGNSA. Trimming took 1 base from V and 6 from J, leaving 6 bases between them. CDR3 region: CASSLGVDEKLFF. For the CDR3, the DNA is TGTGCCAGCAGCTTAGGAGTTGATGAAAAACTGTTTTTT.